The sequence of this T cell receptor (beta chain) was determined in a study of vaccination effects on CD4 cells after COVID-19. As for this clone: Its antigen is still unknown.

The repertoire was sequenced with immunoSEQ multiplex PCR; TCRdb's copy has only in-frame clones and lacks some. In the table there are 52,000 or so clones, about two thirds of which are singletons. Losses at the gene ends were 4 bases for V and 1 base for J; bases not matched to a gene: 7. The CDR3 runs to 16 residues. Germline V gene lookup returns CDR1 SGDLS and CDR2 YYNGEE. Viral peptide pool expansion of antigen-specific CD4+ T cells preceded sequencing in the ViraFEST assay. Following culture for approximately ten days, CD4+ T cells were isolated. Vaccine recipients lacked prior SARS-CoV-2 infection and had negative nucleocapsid antibodies.

This chain joins TRBV9 and TRBJ2-2; 7 positions agree with TRBD2. The TCR comes from a human donor who received a COVID-19 vaccine. Source: CD4+ T cells from PBMCs cultured with SARS-CoV-2 spike peptides, taken before COVID-19 vaccination. The CDR3, as DNA: TGTGCCAGCAGCCCCCGGGAGGTGCGGAACACCGGGGAGCTGTTTTTT. It specifies CASSPREVRNTGELFF.